One sample yielded the 23 T cell receptor beta chains listed below, sequenced in a study of T cells after yellow fever vaccination. A single record per CDR3 protein comes from TCRdb applying MiXCR to the 5' RACE reads. This sample has 500,000 to 550,000 distinct CDR3 sequences, with roughly 22% found just once. The sequenced sample was PBMCs, obtained more than 20 days after the first yellow fever vaccination. The receptors were gathered from a man aged 18 to 30 who received the YFV17D yellow fever vaccine.

This clonotype appeared a few times. This rearrangement joins TRBV19 to TRBJ2-1; no reliable D call. This CDR3 spans 12 amino acids. V was trimmed by 4 bases and J by 9 bases, leaving 10 bases between them. The germline gives CDR1 LNHDA, CDR2 SQIVND (reference sequence). CDR3: CASSTDWGEQFF. The CDR3, as DNA: TGTGCCAGTAGTACCGACTGGGGTGAGCAGTTCTTC.

J is TRBJ2-5 and V is TRBV10-2; 9 bases fit TRBD1. The CDR3 consists of 15 residues. Looked up from germline, CDR1 is WSHSY and CDR2 is SAAADI. The V gene end was trimmed by 6 bases and the J gene end by 0 bases; junction bases not matched to a gene: 5. Here the CDR3 reads CASRRRDRDQETQYF. CDR3 coding DNA: TGCGCCAGCAGGAGGCGGGACAGGGACCAAGAGACCCAGTACTTC.

The CDR3, as DNA: TGTGCCAGCAGCCAAGAAAGGACAGGGGGGAAACAGCCCCAGCATTTT. It is translated as CASSQERTGGKQPQHF. The V call is TRBV4-2, the J call TRBJ1-5, with TRBD1 matching over 10 bases. V shed 0 bases, J shed 7 bases, and the junction held 6 bases outside the gene matches. The CDR3 extends over 16 amino acids. Germline lookup yields CDR1 LGHNA and CDR2 YNFKEQ.

The V call is TRBV4-2, the J call TRBJ2-1, with TRBD1 matching over 7 bases. V gave up 7 bases and J gave up 3 bases; unmatched junction bases: 9. The germline CDR1 and CDR2 sequences are LGHNA and YNFKEQ. This CDR3 comprises 15 residues. The CDR3, as DNA: TGTGCCAGCAACTCAGGGGGTTCGGACTACAATGAGCAGTTCTTC. Residues: CASNSGGSDYNEQFF.

This clonotype was found a few times. CDR3 protein: CASNLIGANVLTF. Written as DNA, the CDR3 is TGTGCCAGCAACCTAATCGGGGCCAACGTCCTGACTTTC. The chain uses TRBV12-3 or TRBV12-4 and TRBJ2-6, with unresolved D. This CDR3 has 13 amino acids. Deletions cut 7 bases from V and 4 bases from J, with 8 bases between.

The chain recombines TRBV9 with TRBJ1-1; no firm D call. CDR3 size: 14 residues. CDR1 and CDR2 from the germline V gene are SGDLS and YYNGEE. The V and J ends lost 5 bases and 4 bases respectively, with 15 bases between them. CDR3 amino acids: CASSIGLGSTEAFF. CDR3 coding DNA: TGTGCCAGCAGTATCGGACTAGGTAGCACTGAAGCTTTCTTT. Full variable domain (missing parts from reference TRBV9 and TRBJ1-1): DSGVTQTPKHLITATGQRVTLRCSPRSGDLSVYWYQQSLDQGLQFLIQYYNGEERAKGNILERFSAQQFPDLHSELNLSSLELGDSALYFCASSIGLGSTEAFFGQGTRLTVV.

This clonotype was detected a few times. This chain joins TRBV2 and TRBJ2-5; 7 bases are a match to TRBD1. After removal of 6 bases from V and 4 bases from J, the junction contained 2 bases not matched to a gene. CDR1 and CDR2 from the germline V gene are SNHLY and FYNNEI. The CDR3 runs to 12 residues. CDR3 coding DNA: TGTGCCAGCAGGGGACAGCTAGAGACCCAGTACTTC. Amino acid sequence: CASRGQLETQYF.

This clonotype was seen more than once but under ten times. V is TRBV12-3 or TRBV12-4 and J is TRBJ2-5; 10 bases agree with TRBD2. The length of the CDR3 is 14 residues. With V trimmed by 6 bases and J by 7 bases, 8 bases remained unmatched. CDR3 amino acids: CASRVTSGEGTQYF. The CDR3 nucleotides read TGTGCCAGCAGGGTTACTAGCGGGGAGGGGACCCAGTACTTC.

This clonotype occurred once. The chain uses TRBV11-2 and TRBJ2-4; 13 bases are a match to TRBD2. V shed 5 bases, J shed 0 bases, and the junction held 7 bases outside the gene matches. Germline V gene lookup returns CDR1 SGHAT and CDR2 FQNNGV. This CDR3 region has 18 residues. CDR3 in amino acids: CASSQGLAGTIAKNIQYF. The CDR3 DNA follows: TGTGCCAGCAGCCAGGGACTAGCGGGGACAATAGCCAAAAACATTCAGTACTTC.

The rearrangement uses TRBV2 and TRBJ2-7; D tentatively reads TRBD1 or TRBD2 (6 bases each). The germline V gene has CDR1 SNHLY and CDR2 FYNNEI. The ends were cut back, 4 bases at V and 4 bases at J, with 26 bases in the middle. CDR3 length: 18 amino acids. Here the CDR3 reads CASSARWGAGFRWYEQYV. In DNA, the CDR3 is TGTGCCAGCAGTGCCAGGTGGGGGGCAGGGTTCAGGTGGTACGAGCAGTACGTC.

The V gene is TRBV3-1, the J gene TRBJ2-7, with 9 bases fitting TRBD2. V lost 1 base to trimming and J lost 0 bases; unmatched junction nucleotides: 16. Looked up from germline, CDR1 is LGHDT and CDR2 is YNNKEL (reference sequence). This CDR3 spans 20 amino acids. The CDR3 protein is CASSQVGGGALSTSSYEQYF. The CDR3 DNA sequence: TGTGCCAGCAGCCAAGTCGGCGGGGGGGCTTTATCTACTAGCTCCTACGAGCAGTACTTC.

This clonotype was seen more than once but under ten times. The chain uses TRBV5-1 and TRBJ2-2; D not resolved. V dropped 1 base and J dropped 0 bases, with 16 bases sitting between them. The CDR3 is 18 amino acids. In germline, CDR1 is SGHRS, CDR2 YFSETQ. The CDR3 DNA reads TGCGCCAGCAGCTTGCCGCCCCGGCTCAGTTCGAACACCGGGGAGCTGTTTTTT. It codes for CASSLPPRLSSNTGELFF. Full variable domain (missing parts from reference TRBV5-1 and TRBJ2-2): KAGVTQTPRYLIKTRGQQVTLSCSPISGHRSVSWYQQTPGQGLQFLFEYFSETQRNKGNFPGRFSGRQFSNSRSEMNVSTLELGDSALYLCASSLPPRLSSNTGELFFGEGSRLTVL.

This chain uses TRBV2 with TRBJ1-2; TRBD1 matches 10 bases. Germline V gene lookup returns CDR1 SNHLY and CDR2 FYNNEI. CDR3 length equals 15 residues. V lost 11 bases to trimming and J lost 3 bases; unmatched junction nucleotides: 12. CDR3 protein: CAAELAGTGDYGYTF. The CDR3 coding sequence is TGTGCCGCAGAGTTGGCTGGGACAGGGGACTATGGCTACACCTTC. Using reference TRBV2 and TRBJ1-2 for the parts outside the CDR3, the full variable domain is EPEVTQTPSHQVTQMGQEVILRCVPISNHLYFYWYRQILGQKVEFLVSFYNNEISEKSEIFDDQFSVERPDGSNFTLKIRSTKLEDSAMYFCAAELAGTGDYGYTFGSGTRLTVV.

The rearrangement links TRBV28 to TRBJ2-7; 8 positions match TRBD2. The CDR3 length is 13 residues. With 9 bases clipped from V and 4 bases from J, the junction kept 8 bases outside the gene matches. The germline V gene has CDR1 MDHEN and CDR2 SYDVKM. CDR3 amino acids: CASQRGSGYEQYF. CDR3 sequence (DNA): TGTGCCAGTCAGCGGGGGAGTGGTTACGAGCAGTACTTC.

The chain uses TRBV4-3 and TRBJ2-3, with 12 nucleotides matching TRBD1. This CDR3 has 15 residues. V was clipped by 6 bases and J by 8 bases; unmatched bases: 9. Germline CDR1 and CDR2: LGHNA and YSLEER. As DNA, the CDR3 is TGCGCCAGCAGGTCGGGGACAGGGGGCTTAGGTACGCAGTATTTT. It encodes CASRSGTGGLGTQYF.

The chain joins TRBV7-2 to TRBJ2-3; D tentatively fits TRBD1 or TRBD2 (5 bases each). The CDR3 has 16 residues. CDR1 and CDR2 from the germline V gene are SGHTA and FQGNSA. V was cut by 3 bases and J by 6 bases, with 19 bases left in between. CDR3 DNA: TGTGCCAGCAGCTTGAGGGGCAGAGGGATGGTGGATACGCAGTATTTT. Translation: CASSLRGRGMVDTQYF.

The chain joins TRBV20-1 to TRBJ2-2; no clear D. V lost 3 bases, J lost 0 bases, and 8 bases lay in between. CDR3 length: 14 residues. Germline V gives CDR1 DFQATT, CDR2 SNEGSKA (reference sequence). CDR3 bases: TGCAGTGCTAGTCGCCTTACGAACACCGGGGAGCTGTTTTTT. Protein: CSASRLTNTGELFF.

This chain uses TRBV15 with TRBJ2-5; TRBD2 aligns across 11 bases. The V segment lost 1 base and the J segment 1 base; nucleotides outside the gene matches: 5. The CDR3 has 17 amino acids. CDR1 is LNHNV and CDR2 is YYDKDF in the germline V gene (reference sequence). This CDR3 is CATSRGVAGGFQETQYF. CDR3 DNA sequence: TGTGCCACCAGCAGAGGAGTAGCGGGGGGGTTCCAAGAGACCCAGTACTTC.

A few counts support this clonotype. The gene calls are TRBV7-2 and TRBJ2-7; D is uncertain. Germline CDR1 reads SGHTA; CDR2 reads FQGNSA. This CDR3 has 13 amino acids. V lost 5 bases and J lost 2, with 10 bases in between. The CDR3 DNA reads as TGTGCCAGCAGCCCTGGAATCACCTACGAGCAGTACTTC. The encoded protein is CASSPGITYEQYF.

The rearrangement joins TRBV7-9 to TRBJ2-5; D possibly uses TRBD1 or TRBD2 (5 bases each). Germline assignment: CDR1 SEHNR and CDR2 FQNEAQ (reference sequence). V lost 6 bases to trimming and J lost 5 bases, with 16 bases between them. CDR3 length: 14 amino acids. This chain's CDR3 is CASRRGRYEETQYF. As DNA, the CDR3 is TGTGCCAGCAGGAGGGGCAGGTACGAGGAGACCCAGTACTTC.

Only a few counts were recorded for this clonotype. This rearrangement joins TRBV27 to TRBJ2-7, with 8 bases fitting TRBD2. This CDR3 has 14 amino acids. The V segment lost 4 bases and the J segment 2 bases; nucleotides outside the gene matches: 4. CDR1 is MNHEY, CDR2 SMNVEV, per germline (reference sequence). CDR3 nucleotides: TGTGCCAGCAGTTACTCGGGACTAGCCTACGAGCAGTACTTC. Translated: CASSYSGLAYEQYF.

The chain couples TRBV5-1 to TRBJ2-7, with a possible D match to TRBD2 (5 bases). Germline V lookup: CDR1 SGHRS, CDR2 YFSETQ. The V end lost 1 base, the J end lost 0 bases, and 8 bases lay between the germline ends. This CDR3 has 14 amino acids. The CDR3 is CASSLIGVSYEQYF. The CDR3 DNA sequence: TGCGCCAGCAGCTTGATCGGGGTCTCCTACGAGCAGTACTTC.

The chain joins TRBV7-2 to TRBJ2-7, with 12 positions matching TRBD2. CDR1 is SGHTA, CDR2 FQGNSA, per germline. This CDR3 comprises 17 residues. V trimming: 6 bases; J trimming: 3 bases; junction bases outside the gene matches: 12. The CDR3 sequence: CASRGMGLAGGIYEQYF. The CDR3 DNA is TGTGCCAGCAGGGGGATGGGGCTAGCGGGGGGGATCTACGAGCAGTACTTC.